Below are 12 T cell receptor beta chains sequenced from a single sample in a study of shared clonotypes between healthy human individuals. Assay: immunoSEQ multiplex PCR; the TCRdb copy retains only in-frame clones and omits some. The data hold around 2.1 million clones, with about 94% observed a single time. The sequencing input was naive CD4+ T cells sorted from blood. The subset is: CD45RA+ positively selected. The source is a man between 18 and 35 years old in good health.

The V call is TRBV11-2, the J call TRBJ2-1, with D possibly TRBD1 on 6 matching bases. Germline loops: CDR1 SGHAT, CDR2 FQNNGV. Trimming stripped 5 bases from V and 0 bases from J, with 20 bases between. The length of the CDR3 is 18 residues. The CDR3 DNA follows: TGTGCCAGCAGCCCAGGACAGTTTTCGGGGCCCTCCTACAATGAGCAGTTCTTC. Its translation is CASSPGQFSGPSYNEQFF.

This clone was recorded only once. This rearrangement joins TRBV7-2 to TRBJ1-3; no reliable D call. CDR3 length: 14 amino acids. The germline V gene encodes CDR1 SGHTA and CDR2 FQGNSA. The ends were cut back, 5 bases at V and 4 bases at J, with 12 bases in the middle. CDR3 DNA: TGTGCCAGCAGCGACGGATCTAGAGGAAACACCATATATTTT. Amino acids: CASSDGSRGNTIYF.

The chain links TRBV4-1 to TRBJ1-1; D perhaps matches TRBD1 (5 bases). This CDR3 region has 15 residues. The germline CDR1 and CDR2 sequences are MGHRA and YSYEKL. V was shortened by 1 base and J by 1 base, with 10 bases between the two germline ends. In DNA, the CDR3 is TGCGCCAGCAGCCAAGGCGGGGGAGGGAACACTGAAGCTTTCTTT. This encodes CASSQGGGGNTEAFF.

The rearrangement uses TRBV5-1 and TRBJ1-5, with D possibly TRBD1 on 5 matching bases. This CDR3 is 16 amino acids long. Germline V gene sequence: CDR1 SGHRS, CDR2 YFSETQ. Trimming cost V 0 bases and J 7 bases, with 17 bases left between them. The CDR3 DNA is TGCGCCAGCAGCTTGGACGGGTCTGGGGCCCGGCAGCCCCAGCATTTT. It yields the protein CASSLDGSGARQPQHF.

This rearrangement joins TRBV6-6 to TRBJ1-2, with 10 bases lining up with TRBD1. Germline CDR1 reads MNHNY; CDR2 reads SVGAGI (reference sequence). V dropped 7 bases and J dropped 6; count of bases not matched to a gene: 8. The CDR3 consists of 14 residues. The CDR3 region has the DNA TGTGCCAGCAACTCCGGGACAGGGGTTCATGGCTACACCTTC. Its protein is CASNSGTGVHGYTF.

In DNA, the CDR3 is TGTGCCAGCAGCCCCGGTGAAGAGACCCAGTACTTC. Translating it yields CASSPGEETQYF. The V and J genes are TRBV6-5 and TRBJ2-5; D is unresolved. V gave up 6 bases and J gave up 3 bases, with 8 bases separating them. Germline V gene lookup returns CDR1 MNHEY and CDR2 SVGAGI. The CDR3 is 12 amino acids.

The chain links TRBV6-5 to TRBJ2-5; D might be TRBD2 (6 bases). V lost 6 bases and J 4 bases, leaving 12 bases between the germline ends. CDR3 length: 13 residues. Germline CDR1 reads MNHEY; CDR2 reads SVGAGI. CDR3 in amino acids: CASRINSGETQYF. The CDR3 DNA sequence: TGTGCCAGCAGGATTAATAGCGGAGAGACCCAGTACTTC.

This clone has a single count. In the same sample, other DNA sequences code for this CDR3. The chain combines TRBV6-1 with TRBJ1-5, with 7 positions matching TRBD1. The germline gives CDR1 MNHNS, CDR2 SASEGT. The V segment lost 5 bases and the J segment 1 base; nucleotides outside the gene matches: 2. The length of the CDR3 is 14 residues. The CDR3 here is CASSRTGSNQPQHF. The CDR3 bases are TGTGCCAGCAGTCGGACAGGAAGCAATCAGCCCCAGCATTTT.

The V and J genes are TRBV5-4 and TRBJ2-5; tentatively, D is TRBD2 (7 bases). Germline CDR1 SGHNT, CDR2 YYREEE (reference sequence). This CDR3 is 16 amino acids long. Deletions cut 5 bases from V and 0 bases from J, with 17 bases between. CDR3 DNA: TGTGCCAGCAGTTCCGGGGAGGGGGGAAACCAAGAGACCCAGTACTTC. This codes for CASSSGEGGNQETQYF.

The J gene is TRBJ2-1, the V gene TRBV18; tentative D call: TRBD1 (5 bases). The germline CDR1 and CDR2 sequences are KGHSH and LQKENI. V gave up 3 bases and J gave up 7 bases, with 10 bases separating them. The CDR3 is 13 amino acids. For the CDR3, the DNA is TGTGCCAGCTCACCTATGGACAAAAATGAGCAGTTCTTC. Its protein is CASSPMDKNEQFF.

This sequence joins TRBV9 and TRBJ2-1; D may be TRBD2 (7 bases). Trimming left V 4 bases short and J 9 bases short, with 20 bases between. Germline V gives CDR1 SGDLS, CDR2 YYNGEE. This CDR3 is 15 amino acids long. CDR3 nucleotides: TGTGCCAGCAGCTATCTGGGATCGGGGGGCTTTGAGCAGTTCTTC. It specifies CASSYLGSGGFEQFF.

The CDR3 coding sequence is TGTGCCAGCAGCTCAGCGGGACTAGCGGGTGCCTTGGGAGAGACCCAGTACTTC. Encoded protein: CASSSAGLAGALGETQYF. This chain connects TRBV5-4 to TRBJ2-5; 12 bases agree with TRBD2. The germline gives CDR1 SGHNT, CDR2 YYREEE (reference sequence). CDR3 size: 18 residues. V lost 3 bases and J lost 4; bases outside the gene matches: 13.